A single sample is the source of the 4 T cell receptor beta chains below, sequenced in a study of blood T cell repertoires in COVID-19. Sequencing was performed with immunoSEQ multiplex PCR; in TCRdb, only in-frame clones are kept and a portion is missing. The sample lists about 170,000 clones, approximately 86% occurring once. The sample comprised peripheral blood. All receptors come from a woman older than 75 with COVID-19, enrolled during active disease.

The chain is built from TRBV5-5 and TRBJ2-1; 14 bases agree with TRBD2. Germline CDR1 is SGHKS and CDR2 is YYEKEE (reference sequence). This CDR3 comprises 14 residues. After removal of 4 bases from V and 13 bases from J, the junction contained 7 bases not matched to a gene. The CDR3 here is CASSLIGTSGSQFF. The CDR3 DNA is TGTGCCAGCAGCCTAATAGGGACTAGCGGGAGTCAGTTCTTC.

The table lists this clone with a count of one. V is TRBV24-1 and J is TRBJ2-7; 10 bases align to TRBD2. This CDR3 region has 18 residues. Trimming took 0 bases from V and 1 from J; bases not matched to a gene: 8. CDR1 and CDR2 (germline): KGHDR, SFDVKD. This CDR3 reads CATSDLGASGSISYEQYF. Here the CDR3 DNA reads TGTGCCACCAGTGATTTGGGTGCTAGCGGGAGTATTTCCTACGAGCAGTACTTC.

This clone was counted between two and nine times. V is TRBV29-1 and J is TRBJ1-2; possible D gene TRBD1, 5 bases. Trimming cost V 7 bases and J 3 bases, with 21 bases left between them. Germline V gives CDR1 SQVTM, CDR2 ANQGSEA. CDR3 size: 15 residues. The CDR3 DNA reads as TGCAGCGCTGACAACCGACAGACTGGCGACTATGGCTACACCTTC. Protein: CSADNRQTGDYGYTF. Supplemented by reference TRBV29-1 and TRBJ1-2, the full variable domain reads SAVISQKPSRDICQRGTSLTIQCQVDSQVTMMFWYRQQPGQSLTLIATANQGSEATYESGFVIDKFPISRPNLTFSTLTVSNMSPEDSSIYLCSADNRQTGDYGYTFGSGTRLTVV.

The rearrangement joins TRBV27 to TRBJ1-4; 8 nucleotides agree with TRBD1. Germline CDR1 MNHEY, CDR2 SMNVEV (reference sequence). The J segment lost 4 bases and the V segment lost 5 bases, leaving 12 bases of the junction unmatched. The CDR3 contains 17 residues. The CDR3 loop reads CASSAPTGTGHNEKLFF. In DNA, the CDR3 is TGTGCCAGCAGTGCTCCAACCGGGACAGGTCATAATGAAAAACTGTTTTTT.